A selection of T cell receptor beta chains follows, all from one sample in a study of T cells in tuberculosis. Assay used: immunoSEQ multiplex PCR; TCRdb lists only in-frame clones, some missing. This table holds roughly 44,000 clones, 90% to 95% found once. The source material was PBMCs. The receptors were sampled from a donor aged 5-35 years with latent tuberculosis or without tuberculosis infection. Both conserved end residues are part of each CDR3. A D gene is named only where the DNA matches it firmly.

TRBJ1-6 | TRBV19 | TRBD1 | CASSIGGQGSGSPLHF
TRBJ2-7 | TRBV28 | - | CASSLHINYEQYF
TRBJ1-1 | TRBV10-2 | - | CASRIDSSNTEAFF
TRBJ2-1 | TRBV18 | TRBD1 | CASSPPGLDRVNEQFF
TRBJ2-1 | TRBV25-1 | TRBD2 | CASSEFLAVNEQFF
TRBJ2-5 | TRBV11-2 | TRBD1 | CASSLTGTGAQETQYF
TRBJ1-1 | TRBV5-1 | - | CASSQNIRGVGTEAFF
TRBJ2-2 | TRBV27 | - | CASSPTRAGELFF
TRBJ1-2 | TRBV11-2 | - | CASDLTLGTTGLSYGYTF
TRBJ1-6 | TRBV7-2 | TRBD1 | CASSLTPGQGANGSPLHF
TRBJ1-2 | TRBV6-5 | - | CASSRDGSPGGYTF
TRBJ1-2 | TRBV29-1 | TRBD1 | CSGTRGQGNHGYTF
TRBJ1-5 | TRBV10-3 | TRBD1 | CAIGTGDQPQHF
TRBJ2-3 | TRBV19 | TRBD1 | CASSMGQGITDTQYF
TRBJ1-6 | TRBV5-8 | - | CASSLASALRGSFHF
TRBJ2-3 | TRBV5-4 | TRBD2 | CASSLAGRGAVMDTQYF
TRBJ2-7 | TRBV27 | - | CASSLTSGSYEQYF
TRBJ2-7 | TRBV28 | TRBD2 | CASTSGAGGSYEQYF
TRBJ2-7 | TRBV18 | - | CASSPPRSYEQYF
TRBJ2-7 | TRBV7-2 | TRBD2 | CASSLSGSGDEQYF
TRBJ1-5 | TRBV15 | - | CATSRDNSPGGNQPQHF
TRBJ1-1 | TRBV19 | - | CASRFTWGPTEAFF